This T cell receptor (beta chain) derives from a study of cytomegalovirus exposure and HLA in healthy donors. Use of 60 Vbeta and 13 Jbeta primers characterized the PCR. The data were produced by immunoSEQ multiplex PCR, yet TCRdb's version contains in-frame clones alone and is incomplete. The table includes some 110,000 clones, over 60% detected once. CDR1 WNHNN and CDR2 SYGVQD come from the germline V gene (reference sequence). This CDR3 is 14 amino acids long. V was shortened by 0 bases and J by 10 bases, with 15 bases between the two germline ends. The chain employs TRBV10-1 and TRBJ1-1; D is unclear. Input material: PBMCs. This clonotype was sampled from a man aged 30-40 years in good health and CMV-seropositive. CDR3 sequence: CASSESVPPSVAFF. Here the CDR3 DNA reads TGCGCCAGCAGTGAGTCCGTACCGCCGTCGGTAGCTTTCTTT.